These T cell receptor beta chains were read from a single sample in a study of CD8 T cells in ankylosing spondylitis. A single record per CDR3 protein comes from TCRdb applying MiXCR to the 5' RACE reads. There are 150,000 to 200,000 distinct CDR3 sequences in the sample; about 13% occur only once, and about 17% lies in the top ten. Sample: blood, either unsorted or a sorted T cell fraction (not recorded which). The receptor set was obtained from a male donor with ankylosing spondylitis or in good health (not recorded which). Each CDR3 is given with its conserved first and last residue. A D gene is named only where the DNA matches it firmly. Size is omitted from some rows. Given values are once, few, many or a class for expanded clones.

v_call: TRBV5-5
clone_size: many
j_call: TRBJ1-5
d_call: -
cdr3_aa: CASSFSAGSVYSNQPQHF
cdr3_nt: TGTGCCAGCAGCTTCTCCGCCGGCTCAGTTTATAGCAATCAGCCCCAGCATTTT

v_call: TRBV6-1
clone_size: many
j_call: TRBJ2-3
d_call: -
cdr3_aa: CASSDAPRGDTQYF
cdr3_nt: TGTGCCAGCAGTGACGCTCCTAGGGGGGATACGCAGTATTTT

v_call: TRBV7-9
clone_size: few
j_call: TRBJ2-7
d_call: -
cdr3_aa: CASSDREVHEQYF
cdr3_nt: TGTGCCTCATCCGACAGGGAGGTCCACGAGCAGTACTTC

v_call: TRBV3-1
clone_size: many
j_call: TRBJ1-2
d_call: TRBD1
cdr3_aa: CASSQGTGDGYTF
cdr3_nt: TGTGCCAGCAGCCAAGGGACAGGGGATGGCTACACCTTC

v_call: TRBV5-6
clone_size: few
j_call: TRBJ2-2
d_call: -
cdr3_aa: CASSLLGQSTGELFF
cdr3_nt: TGTGCCAGCAGCTTGCTCGGACAGAGCACCGGGGAGCTGTTTTTT

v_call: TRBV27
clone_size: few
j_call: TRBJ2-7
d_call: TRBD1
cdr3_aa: CASRTGTGVAEQYF
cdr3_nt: TGTGCCAGCAGAACCGGGACAGGGGTGGCGGAGCAGTACTTC

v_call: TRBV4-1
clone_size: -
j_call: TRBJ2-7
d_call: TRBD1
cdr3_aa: CASSNRDRGPDEQYF
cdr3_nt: TGCGCCAGCAGCAACCGGGACAGGGGGCCGGACGAGCAGTACTTC

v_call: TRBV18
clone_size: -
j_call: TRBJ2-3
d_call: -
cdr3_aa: CASSPYVGSGDTQYF
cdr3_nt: TGTGCCAGCTCACCATATGTGGGGTCAGGGGATACGCAGTATTTT

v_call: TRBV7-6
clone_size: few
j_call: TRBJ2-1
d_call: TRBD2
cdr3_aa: CASSLLRENFYNEQFF
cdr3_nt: TGTGCCAGCAGCCTACTGCGGGAGAACTTTTACAATGAGCAGTTCTTC

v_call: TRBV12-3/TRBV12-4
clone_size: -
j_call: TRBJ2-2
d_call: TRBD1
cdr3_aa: CASRGTGNTGELFF
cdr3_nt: TGTGCCAGCAGGGGGACAGGGAACACCGGGGAGCTGTTTTTT

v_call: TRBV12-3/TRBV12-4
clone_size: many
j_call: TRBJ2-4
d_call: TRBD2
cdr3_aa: CASSKRDNNIQYF
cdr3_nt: TGTGCCAGCAGTAAGCGGGATAACAACATTCAGTACTTC

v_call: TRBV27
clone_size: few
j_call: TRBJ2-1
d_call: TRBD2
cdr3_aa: CASTTGASGSGAEQFF
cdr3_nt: TGTGCCAGCACCACGGGGGCTAGCGGGAGCGGGGCTGAGCAGTTCTTC

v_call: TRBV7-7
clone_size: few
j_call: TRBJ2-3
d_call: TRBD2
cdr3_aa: CASSLAASGGDTQYF
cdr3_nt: TGTGCCAGCAGCTTAGCTGCTAGCGGGGGTGATACGCAGTATTTT

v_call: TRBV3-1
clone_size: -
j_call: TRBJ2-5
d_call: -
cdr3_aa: CASSPSVGIETQYF
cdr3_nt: TGTGCCAGCAGCCCTAGCGTGGGGATTGAGACCCAGTACTTC

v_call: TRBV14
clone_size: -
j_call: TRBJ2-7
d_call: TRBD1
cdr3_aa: CASSQTGGTYEQYF
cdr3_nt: TGTGCCAGCAGCCAAACAGGGGGCACCTACGAGCAGTACTTC

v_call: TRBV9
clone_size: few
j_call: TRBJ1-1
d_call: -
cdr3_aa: CASSALTTGPNTEAFF
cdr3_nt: TGTGCCAGCAGCGCCCTCACTACAGGCCCGAACACTGAAGCTTTCTTT

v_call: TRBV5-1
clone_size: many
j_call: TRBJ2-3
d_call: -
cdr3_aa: CASSYTVSSTDTQYF
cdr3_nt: TGCGCCAGCAGCTACACCGTTTCTAGCACAGATACGCAGTATTTT

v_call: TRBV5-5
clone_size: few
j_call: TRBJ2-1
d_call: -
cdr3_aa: CASSLTENEQFF
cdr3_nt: TGTGCCAGCAGCCTGACAGAAAATGAGCAGTTCTTC

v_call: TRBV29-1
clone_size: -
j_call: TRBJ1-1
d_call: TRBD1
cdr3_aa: CSGGTRDRNTEAFF
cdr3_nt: TGCAGCGGGGGGACCCGGGACAGGAACACTGAAGCTTTCTTT

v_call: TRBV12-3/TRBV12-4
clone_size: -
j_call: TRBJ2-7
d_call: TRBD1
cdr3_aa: CASSSGGLRNEQYF
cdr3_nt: TGTGCCAGCAGTTCAGGGGGCCTTAGGAACGAGCAGTACTTC

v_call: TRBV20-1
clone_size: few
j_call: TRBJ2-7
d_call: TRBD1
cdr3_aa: CSATRDRPYEQYF
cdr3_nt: TGCAGTGCTACCCGGGACAGGCCCTACGAGCAGTACTTC

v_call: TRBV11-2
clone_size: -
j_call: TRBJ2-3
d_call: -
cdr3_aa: CASSSRTDTQYF
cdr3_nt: TGTGCCAGCAGCTCCCGGACAGATACGCAGTATTTT

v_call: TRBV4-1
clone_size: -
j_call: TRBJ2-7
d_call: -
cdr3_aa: CASSRVVGAYEQYF
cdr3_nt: TGCGCCAGCAGCCGGGTGGTCGGTGCCTACGAGCAGTACTTC

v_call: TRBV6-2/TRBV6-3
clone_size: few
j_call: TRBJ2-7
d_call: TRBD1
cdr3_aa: CASRPGQGRYYEQYF
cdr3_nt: TGTGCCAGCAGGCCAGGACAGGGGCGCTACTACGAGCAGTACTTC

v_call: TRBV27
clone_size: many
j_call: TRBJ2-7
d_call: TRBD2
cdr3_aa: CASSLGGGRVYEQYF
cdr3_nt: TGTGCCAGCAGTTTAGGTGGCGGGAGGGTCTACGAGCAGTACTTC

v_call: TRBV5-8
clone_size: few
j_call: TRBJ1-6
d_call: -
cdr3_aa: CASSLGQRNSPLHF
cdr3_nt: TGTGCCAGCAGCCTGGGGCAGAGAAATTCACCCCTCCACTTT

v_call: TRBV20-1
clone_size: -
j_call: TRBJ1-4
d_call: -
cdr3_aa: CSAKEMDSLNEKLFF
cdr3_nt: TGCAGTGCTAAAGAGATGGACAGCCTGAATGAAAAACTGTTTTTT

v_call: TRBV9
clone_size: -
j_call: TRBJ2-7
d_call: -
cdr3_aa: CASSTSASSYKQYF
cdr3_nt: TGTGCCAGCAGCACGAGCGCGTCCTCCTACAAGCAGTACTTC

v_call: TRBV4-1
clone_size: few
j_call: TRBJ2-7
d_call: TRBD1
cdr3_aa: CASSQPGQRYEQYF
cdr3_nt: TGCGCCAGCAGTCAGCCGGGACAGCGGTACGAGCAGTACTTC

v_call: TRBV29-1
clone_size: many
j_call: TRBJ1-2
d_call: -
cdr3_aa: CSVDSNYGYTF
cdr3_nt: TGCAGCGTGGACAGCAACTATGGCTACACCTTC

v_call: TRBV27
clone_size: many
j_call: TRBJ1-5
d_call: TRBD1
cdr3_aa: CASSFGTGNQPQHF
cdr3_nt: TGTGCCAGCAGTTTCGGGACAGGGAATCAGCCCCAGCATTTT

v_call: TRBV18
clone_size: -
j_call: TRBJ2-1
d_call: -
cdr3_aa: CASSYTTGNEQFF
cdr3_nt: TGTGCCAGCTCATACACGACGGGTAATGAGCAGTTCTTC

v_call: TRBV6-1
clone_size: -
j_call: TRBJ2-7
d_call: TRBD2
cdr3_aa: CASSDSGSGVGVQYF
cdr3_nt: TGTGCCAGCAGTGACAGCGGGAGTGGCGTGGGTGTGCAGTACTTC

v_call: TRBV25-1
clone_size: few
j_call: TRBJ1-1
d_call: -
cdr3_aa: CASSDRGGNTEAFF
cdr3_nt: TGTGCCAGCAGTGACAGGGGTGGGAACACTGAAGCTTTCTTT

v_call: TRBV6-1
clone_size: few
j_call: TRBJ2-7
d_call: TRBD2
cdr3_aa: CASTTSERVAGYFHEQYF
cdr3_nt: TGTGCCAGCACCACGTCGGAGAGAGTAGCGGGATATTTCCACGAGCAGTACTTC

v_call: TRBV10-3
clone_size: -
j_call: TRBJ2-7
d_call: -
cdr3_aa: CAISEPGHSFSSYEQYF
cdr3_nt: TGTGCCATCAGTGAGCCTGGACATTCCTTTAGCTCCTACGAGCAGTACTTC

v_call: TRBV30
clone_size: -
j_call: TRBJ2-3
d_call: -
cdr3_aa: CAWSWGGTDTQYF
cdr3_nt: TGTGCCTGGAGCTGGGGGGGCACAGATACGCAGTATTTT

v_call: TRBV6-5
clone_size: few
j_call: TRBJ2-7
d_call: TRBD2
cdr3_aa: CASSYLAGVTYEQYF
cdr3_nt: TGTGCCAGCAGTTACTTGGCGGGGGTTACCTACGAGCAGTACTTC

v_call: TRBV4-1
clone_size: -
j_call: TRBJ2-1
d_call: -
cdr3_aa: CASSQTVPSSYNEQFF
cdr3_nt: TGCGCCAGCAGCCAAACGGTCCCTAGCTCCTACAATGAGCAGTTCTTC

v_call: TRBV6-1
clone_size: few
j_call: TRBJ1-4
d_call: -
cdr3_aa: CASGALTSGEKLFF
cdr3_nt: TGTGCCAGCGGCGCATTAACCTCCGGCGAAAAACTGTTTTTT

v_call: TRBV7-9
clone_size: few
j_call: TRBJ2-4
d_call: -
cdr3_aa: CASSSGWVSAKNIQYF
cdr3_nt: TGTGCCAGCAGTTCGGGCTGGGTATCAGCCAAAAACATTCAGTACTTC

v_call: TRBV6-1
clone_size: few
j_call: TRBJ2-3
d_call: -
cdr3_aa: CASGVTDTQYF
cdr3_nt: TGTGCCAGCGGAGTTACAGATACGCAGTATTTT

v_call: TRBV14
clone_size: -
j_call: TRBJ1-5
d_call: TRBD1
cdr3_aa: CASSPWDRGRDQPQHF
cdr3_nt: TGTGCCAGCAGCCCCTGGGACAGGGGGAGGGATCAGCCCCAGCATTTT

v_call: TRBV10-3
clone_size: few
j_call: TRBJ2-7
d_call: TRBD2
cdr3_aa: CAISPSGTSYEQYF
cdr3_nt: TGTGCCATCAGCCCTAGCGGGACCTCCTACGAGCAGTACTTC

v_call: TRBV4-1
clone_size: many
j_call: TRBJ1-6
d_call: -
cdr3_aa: CASSQEDGPEQQGLLHF
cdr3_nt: TGCGCCAGCAGCCAAGAGGACGGGCCGGAACAACAGGGACTCCTCCACTTT

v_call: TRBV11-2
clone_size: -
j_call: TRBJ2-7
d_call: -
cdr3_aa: CASSLGVVTYEQYF
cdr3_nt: TGTGCCAGCAGCTTAGGGGTGGTCACGTACGAGCAGTACTTC

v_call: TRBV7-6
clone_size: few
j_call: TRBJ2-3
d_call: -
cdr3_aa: CASSVEAGGLADTQYF
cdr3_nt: TGTGCCAGCAGCGTCGAGGCAGGCGGGTTAGCAGATACGCAGTATTTT

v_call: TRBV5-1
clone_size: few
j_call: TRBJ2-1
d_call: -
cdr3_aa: CASQPPGANEQFF
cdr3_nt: TGCGCCAGCCAACCTCCGGGTGCCAATGAGCAGTTCTTC

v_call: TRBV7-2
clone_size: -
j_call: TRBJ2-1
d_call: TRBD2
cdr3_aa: CASSISGPYNEQFF
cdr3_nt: TGTGCCAGCAGCATTAGCGGGCCCTACAATGAGCAGTTCTTC

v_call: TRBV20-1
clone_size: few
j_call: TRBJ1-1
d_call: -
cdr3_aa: CSARDEGMNTEAFF
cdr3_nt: TGCAGTGCTAGAGATGAGGGTATGAACACTGAAGCTTTCTTT

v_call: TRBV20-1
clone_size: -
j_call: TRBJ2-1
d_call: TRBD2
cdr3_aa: CSARTSGSFYEQFF
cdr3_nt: TGCAGTGCTAGAACCAGCGGGAGTTTCTATGAGCAGTTCTTC

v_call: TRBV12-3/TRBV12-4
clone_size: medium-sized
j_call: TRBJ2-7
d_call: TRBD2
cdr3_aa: CASRSPGLAYEQYF
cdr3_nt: TGTGCCAGCAGATCACCGGGACTAGCCTACGAGCAGTACTTC

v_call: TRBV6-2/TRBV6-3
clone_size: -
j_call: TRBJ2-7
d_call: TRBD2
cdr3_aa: CASSPPGTSMVEQYF
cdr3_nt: TGTGCCAGCAGCCCCCCCGGGACTAGTATGGTCGAGCAGTACTTC

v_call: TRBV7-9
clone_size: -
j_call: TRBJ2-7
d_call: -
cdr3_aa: CASSLGPGVDEQYF
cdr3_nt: TGTGCCAGCAGCTTAGGTCCAGGGGTAGACGAGCAGTACTTC

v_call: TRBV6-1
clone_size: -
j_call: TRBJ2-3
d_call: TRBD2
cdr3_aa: CASSHMTSIFTDTQYF
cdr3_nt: TGTGCCAGCAGTCATATGACTAGCATATTCACAGATACGCAGTATTTT

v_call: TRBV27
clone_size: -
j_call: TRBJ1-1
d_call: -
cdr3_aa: CASRSTRAPGTEAFF
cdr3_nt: TGTGCCAGCAGATCGACCCGGGCCCCGGGGACTGAAGCTTTCTTT

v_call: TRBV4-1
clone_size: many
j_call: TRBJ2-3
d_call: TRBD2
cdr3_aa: CASSQVTNRGRADTQYF
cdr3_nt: TGCGCCAGCAGCCAAGTCACTAACCGGGGGAGGGCAGATACGCAGTATTTT

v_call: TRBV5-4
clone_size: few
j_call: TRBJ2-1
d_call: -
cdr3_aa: CASSAGTYNEQFF
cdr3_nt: TGTGCCAGCAGCGCAGGAACCTACAATGAGCAGTTCTTC

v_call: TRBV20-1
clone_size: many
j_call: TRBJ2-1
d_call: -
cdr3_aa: CTPPSRSGEQFF
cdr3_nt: TGCACCCCTCCCAGCCGCTCCGGTGAGCAGTTCTTC

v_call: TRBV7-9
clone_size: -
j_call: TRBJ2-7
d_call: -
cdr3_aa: CASTSVGAAYEQYF
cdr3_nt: TGTGCCAGCACCTCGGTTGGGGCCGCCTACGAGCAGTACTTC